This T cell receptor (beta chain) was recovered during a study of T-cell reconstitution after alpha-beta-depleted transplantation in children (dated by TCRdb to 2016 to 2017). For context, the study as a whole: Using TCR repertoire profiling, the study followed T-cell immune reconstitution in a quantitative way in children after TCRalphabeta/CD19-depleted allogeneic hematopoietic cell transplantation. Study-wide conclusions, independent of this receptor: Hyperexpanded clone frequencies declined over subsequent months; after one year, T-cell counts and TCRbeta diversity were mostly attributed to newly produced T cells. In some patients, high TCRbeta diversity at day 60 was attributed to recipient T cells and intrathymic progenitors that had survived conditioning. About two months after transplant, the apparently early recovery of alphabetaT-cell counts reportedly depended on just several hundred clones that had expanded rapidly and came from non-depleted graft cells.

This clonotype was seen ten or more times. Its antigen is currently not known. Base qualities were left out, and no much larger clone turns up one base away. The library was built by means of PCR. Sequencing instrument: Illumina HiSeq 2500. Molecular barcoding was employed in the preparation of TCR libraries, with unique molecular identifiers being used to normalize TCRbeta repertoire quantification. The public reads were reprocessed in TCRdb via fastp at Q25 and MiXCR, keeping in-frame beta chains. Records with the same CDR3 protein are collapsed into one entry carrying the most frequent genes and DNA. This sample holds roughly 240,000 distinct CDR3 sequences; just under 8.5% were observed only once. Together, the top ten hold approximately 6.3% of the sample. Taken from the germline V gene, the CDR1 and CDR2 loops are SGHRS and YFSETQ. V gives up 0 bases and J gives up 7 bases, and the segment between their germline ends measures 17 bases. The CDR3 covers 15 residues, taking in both the cysteine and the phenylalanine. Only the CDR3 DNA is retained, 45 bases long and in frame from the first base.

Read against the paper, the sample's treatment or condition label means: allogeneic hematopoietic cell transplantation with graft depleted of TCRalphabeta T cells and CD19 B cells. The transplant recipients were children given TCRalphabeta/CD19-depleted allogeneic hematopoietic cell grafts. The material was PBMCs, mostly from graft donor cells, obtained 180 days after TCRalphabeta/CD19-depleted stem cell transplant. The chain employs TRBV5-1 and TRBJ2-7; perhaps TRBD2 is the D gene, with 6 bases matching. The source of this sequence is a male patient aged 10-17 years who had a stem cell transplant for acute lymphoblastic leukemia, so the T cells may come from the graft donor. For the CDR3, the sequence is CASSLERIAEVEQYF. The DNA sequence reads TGCGCCAGCAGCTTGGAAAGGATAGCGGAGGTGGAGCAGTACTTC.